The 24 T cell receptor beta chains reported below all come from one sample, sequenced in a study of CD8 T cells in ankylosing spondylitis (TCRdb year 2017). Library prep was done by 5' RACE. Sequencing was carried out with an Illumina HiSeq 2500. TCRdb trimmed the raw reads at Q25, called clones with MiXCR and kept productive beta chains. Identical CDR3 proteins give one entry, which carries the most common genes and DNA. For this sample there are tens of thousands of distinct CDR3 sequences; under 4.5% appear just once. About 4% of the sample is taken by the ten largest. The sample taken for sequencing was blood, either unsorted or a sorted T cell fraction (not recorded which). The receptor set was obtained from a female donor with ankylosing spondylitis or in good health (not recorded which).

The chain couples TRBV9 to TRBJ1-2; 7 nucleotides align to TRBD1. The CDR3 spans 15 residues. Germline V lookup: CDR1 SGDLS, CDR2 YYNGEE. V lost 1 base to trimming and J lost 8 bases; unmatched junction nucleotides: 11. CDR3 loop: CASSVREGAPWGYTF. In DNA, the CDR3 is TGTGCCAGCAGCGTAAGGGAGGGGGCGCCTTGGGGCTACACCTTC.

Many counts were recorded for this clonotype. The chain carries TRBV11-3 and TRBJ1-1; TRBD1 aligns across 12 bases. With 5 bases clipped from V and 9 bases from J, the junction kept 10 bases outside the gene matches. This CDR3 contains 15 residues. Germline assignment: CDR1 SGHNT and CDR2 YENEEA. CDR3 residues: CASSPDRDRGQKAFF. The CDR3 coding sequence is TGTGCCAGCAGCCCGGACCGGGACAGGGGGCAGAAAGCTTTCTTT.

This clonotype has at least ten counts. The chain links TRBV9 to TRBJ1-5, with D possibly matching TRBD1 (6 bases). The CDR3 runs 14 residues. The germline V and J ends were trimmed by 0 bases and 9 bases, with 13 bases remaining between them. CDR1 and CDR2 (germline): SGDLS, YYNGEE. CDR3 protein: CASSVVDSPLPQHF. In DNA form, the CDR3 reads TGTGCCAGCAGCGTAGTGGACAGTCCCTTGCCCCAGCATTTT.

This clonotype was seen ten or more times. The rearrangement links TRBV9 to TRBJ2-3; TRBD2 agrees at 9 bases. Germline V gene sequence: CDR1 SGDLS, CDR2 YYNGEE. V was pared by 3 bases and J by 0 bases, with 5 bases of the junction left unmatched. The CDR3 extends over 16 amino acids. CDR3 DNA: TGTGCCAGCAGCGGAGGGACTAGCCTGAGCACAGATACGCAGTATTTT. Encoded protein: CASSGGTSLSTDTQYF.

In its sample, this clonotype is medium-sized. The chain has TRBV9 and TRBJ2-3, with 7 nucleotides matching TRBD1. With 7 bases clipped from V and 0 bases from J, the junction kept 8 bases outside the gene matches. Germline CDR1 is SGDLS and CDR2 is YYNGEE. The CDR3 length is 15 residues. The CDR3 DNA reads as TGTGCCAGCGCCCCCTGGGACAGAAGCACAGATACGCAGTATTTT. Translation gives CASAPWDRSTDTQYF.

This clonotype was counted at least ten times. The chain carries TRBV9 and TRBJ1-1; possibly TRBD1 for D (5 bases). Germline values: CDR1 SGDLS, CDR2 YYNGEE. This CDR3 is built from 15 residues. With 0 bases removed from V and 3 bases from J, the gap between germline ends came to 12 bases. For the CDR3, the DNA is TGTGCCAGCAGCGTAGACGGGGGTGGCGACACTGAAGCTTTCTTT. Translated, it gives CASSVDGGGDTEAFF.

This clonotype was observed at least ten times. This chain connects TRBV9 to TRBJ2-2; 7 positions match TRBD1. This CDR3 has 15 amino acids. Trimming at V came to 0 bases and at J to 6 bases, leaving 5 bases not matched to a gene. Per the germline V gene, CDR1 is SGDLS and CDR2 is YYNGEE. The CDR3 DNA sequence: TGTGCCAGCAGCGTAGTACAGGGGAGATCCGGGGAGCTGTTTTTT. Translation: CASSVVQGRSGELFF.

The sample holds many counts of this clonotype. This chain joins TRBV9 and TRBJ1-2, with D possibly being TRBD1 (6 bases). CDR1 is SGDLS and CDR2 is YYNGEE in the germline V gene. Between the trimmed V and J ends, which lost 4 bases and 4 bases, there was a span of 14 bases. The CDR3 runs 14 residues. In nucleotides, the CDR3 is TGTGCCAGCAGCCCACAGACAGGATCCTATGGCTACACCTTC. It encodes CASSPQTGSYGYTF. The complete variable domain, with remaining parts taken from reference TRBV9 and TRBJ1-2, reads DSGVTQTPKHLITATGQRVTLRCSPRSGDLSVYWYQQSLDQGLQFLIQYYNGEERAKGNILERFSAQQFPDLHSELNLSSLELGDSALYFCASSPQTGSYGYTFGSGTRLTVV.

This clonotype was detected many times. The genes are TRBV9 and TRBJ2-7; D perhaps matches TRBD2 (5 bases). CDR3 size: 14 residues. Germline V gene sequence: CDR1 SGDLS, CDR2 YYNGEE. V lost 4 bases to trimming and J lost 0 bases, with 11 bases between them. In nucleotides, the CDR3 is TGTGCCAGCAGCTCCGGGGTCAGCTCCTACGAGCAGTACTTC. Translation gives CASSSGVSSYEQYF.

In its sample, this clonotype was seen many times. Written as DNA, the CDR3 is TGTGCCAGCAGCGTAGGGGGAAACTACAATGAGCAGTTCTTC. Its protein product is CASSVGGNYNEQFF. The rearrangement joins TRBV9 to TRBJ2-1; D uncertain. The CDR3 contains 14 residues. The germline V gene encodes CDR1 SGDLS and CDR2 YYNGEE. Between the trimmed V and J ends, which lost 0 bases and 3 bases, there was a span of 7 bases.

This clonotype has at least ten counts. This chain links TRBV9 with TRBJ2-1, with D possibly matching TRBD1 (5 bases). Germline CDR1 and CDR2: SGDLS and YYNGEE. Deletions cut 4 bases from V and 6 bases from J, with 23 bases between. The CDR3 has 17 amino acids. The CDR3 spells CASSSPTEFVPPNEQFF. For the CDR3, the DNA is TGTGCCAGCAGCTCCCCGACAGAGTTTGTTCCCCCCAATGAGCAGTTCTTC. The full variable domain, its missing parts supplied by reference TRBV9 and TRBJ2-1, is DSGVTQTPKHLITATGQRVTLRCSPRSGDLSVYWYQQSLDQGLQFLIQYYNGEERAKGNILERFSAQQFPDLHSELNLSSLELGDSALYFCASSSPTEFVPPNEQFFGPGTRLTVL.

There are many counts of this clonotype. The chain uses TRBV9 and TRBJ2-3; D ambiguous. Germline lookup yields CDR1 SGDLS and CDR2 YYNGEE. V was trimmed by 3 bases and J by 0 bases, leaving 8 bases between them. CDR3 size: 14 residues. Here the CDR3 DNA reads TGTGCCAGCAGCGCGACGCCGAGCACAGATACGCAGTATTTT. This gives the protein CASSATPSTDTQYF.

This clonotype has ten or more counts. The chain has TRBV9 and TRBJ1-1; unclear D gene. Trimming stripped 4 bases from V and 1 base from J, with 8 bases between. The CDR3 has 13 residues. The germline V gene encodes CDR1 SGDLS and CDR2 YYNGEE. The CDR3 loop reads CASSYDGNTEAFF. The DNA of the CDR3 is TGTGCCAGCAGCTACGACGGGAACACTGAAGCTTTCTTT.

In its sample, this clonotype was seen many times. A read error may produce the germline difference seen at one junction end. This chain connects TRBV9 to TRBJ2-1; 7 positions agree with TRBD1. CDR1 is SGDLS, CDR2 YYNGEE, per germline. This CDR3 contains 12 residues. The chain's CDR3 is CASSTRDSALLF. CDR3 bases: TGTGCCAGCAGCACCCGGGACAGCGCATTACTCTTC.

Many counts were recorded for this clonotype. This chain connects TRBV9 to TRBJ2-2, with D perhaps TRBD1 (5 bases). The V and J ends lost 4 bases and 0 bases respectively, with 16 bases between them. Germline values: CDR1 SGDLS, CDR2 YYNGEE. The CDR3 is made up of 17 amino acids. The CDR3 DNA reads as TGTGCCAGCAGCTTTTTCTCTACAGGTGCGAACACCGGGGAGCTGTTTTTT. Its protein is CASSFFSTGANTGELFF.

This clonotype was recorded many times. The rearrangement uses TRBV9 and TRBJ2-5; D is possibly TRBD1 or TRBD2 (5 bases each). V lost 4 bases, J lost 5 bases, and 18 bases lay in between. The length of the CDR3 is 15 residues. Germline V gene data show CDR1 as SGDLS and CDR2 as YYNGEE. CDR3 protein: CASSTPDGTGETQYF. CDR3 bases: TGTGCCAGCAGCACCCCTGACGGGACGGGGGAGACCCAGTACTTC.

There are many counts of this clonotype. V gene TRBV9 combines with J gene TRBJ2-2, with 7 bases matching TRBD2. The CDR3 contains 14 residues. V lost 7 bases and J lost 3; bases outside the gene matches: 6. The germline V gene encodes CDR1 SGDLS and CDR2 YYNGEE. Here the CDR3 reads CASRWGGDTGELFF. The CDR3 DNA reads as TGTGCCAGCCGGTGGGGGGGAGACACCGGGGAGCTGTTTTTT.

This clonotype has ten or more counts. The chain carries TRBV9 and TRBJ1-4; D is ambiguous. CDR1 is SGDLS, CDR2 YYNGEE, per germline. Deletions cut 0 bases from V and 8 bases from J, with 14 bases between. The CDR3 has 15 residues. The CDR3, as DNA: TGTGCCAGCAGCGTAGGGACGGGGAGCGAGGAAAAACTGTTTTTT. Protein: CASSVGTGSEEKLFF.

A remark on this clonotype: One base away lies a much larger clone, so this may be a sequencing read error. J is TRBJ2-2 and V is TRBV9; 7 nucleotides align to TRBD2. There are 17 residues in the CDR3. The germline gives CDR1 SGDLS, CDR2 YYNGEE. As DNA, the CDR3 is TGTGCCAGCAGCGTCAATCCGGGGGGAGGCCGCACCGAGGAGCTGTTTTTT. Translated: CASSVNPGGGRTEELFF. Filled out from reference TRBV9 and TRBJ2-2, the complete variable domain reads DSGVTQTPKHLITATGQRVTLRCSPRSGDLSVYWYQQSLDQGLQFLIQYYNGEERAKGNILERFSAQQFPDLHSELNLSSLELGDSALYFCASSVNPGGGRTEELFFGEGSRLTVL.

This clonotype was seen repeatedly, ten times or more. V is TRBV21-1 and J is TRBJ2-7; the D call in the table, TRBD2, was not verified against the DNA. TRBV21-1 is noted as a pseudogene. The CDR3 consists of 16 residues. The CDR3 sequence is CASSKGARSRSYEQYF. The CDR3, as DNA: TGTGCCAGCAGCAAAGGGGCCCGCTCCAGATCCTACGAGCAGTACTTC.

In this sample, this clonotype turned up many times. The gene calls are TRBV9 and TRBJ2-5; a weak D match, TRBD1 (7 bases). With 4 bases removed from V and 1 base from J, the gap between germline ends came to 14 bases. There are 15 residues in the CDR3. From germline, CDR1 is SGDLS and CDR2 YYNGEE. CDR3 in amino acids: CASSLGGQIQETQYF. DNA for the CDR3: TGTGCCAGCAGCCTGGGGGGACAGATCCAAGAGACCCAGTACTTC.

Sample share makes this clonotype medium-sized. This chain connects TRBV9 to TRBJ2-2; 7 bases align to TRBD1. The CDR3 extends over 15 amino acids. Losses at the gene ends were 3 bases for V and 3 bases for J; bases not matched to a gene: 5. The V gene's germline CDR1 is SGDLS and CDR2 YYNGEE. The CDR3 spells CASSAAGTDTGELFF. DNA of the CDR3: TGTGCCAGCAGCGCCGCCGGGACAGACACCGGGGAGCTGTTTTTT.

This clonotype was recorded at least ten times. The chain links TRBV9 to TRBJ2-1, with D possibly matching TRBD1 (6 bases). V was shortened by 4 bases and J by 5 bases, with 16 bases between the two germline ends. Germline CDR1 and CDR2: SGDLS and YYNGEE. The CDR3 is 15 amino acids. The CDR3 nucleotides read TGTGCCAGCAGCCCCCGGGACATACCCGACAATGAGCAGTTCTTC. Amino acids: CASSPRDIPDNEQFF.

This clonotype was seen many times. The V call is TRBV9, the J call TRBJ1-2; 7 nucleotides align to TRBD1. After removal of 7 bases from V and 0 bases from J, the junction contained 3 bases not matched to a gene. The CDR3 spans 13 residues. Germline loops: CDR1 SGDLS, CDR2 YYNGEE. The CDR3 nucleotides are TGTGCCAGCTCGGGACAGCCTAACTATGGCTACACCTTC. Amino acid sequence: CASSGQPNYGYTF.